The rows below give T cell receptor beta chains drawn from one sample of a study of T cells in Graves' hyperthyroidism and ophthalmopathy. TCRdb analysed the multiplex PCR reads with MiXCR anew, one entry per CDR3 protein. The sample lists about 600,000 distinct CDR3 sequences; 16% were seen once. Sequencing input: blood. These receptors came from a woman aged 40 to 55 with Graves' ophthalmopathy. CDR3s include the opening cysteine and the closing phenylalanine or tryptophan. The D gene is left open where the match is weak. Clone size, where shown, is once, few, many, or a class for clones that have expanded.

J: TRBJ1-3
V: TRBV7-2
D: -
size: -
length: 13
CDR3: CASSHTAGNTIYF
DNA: TGTGCCAGCAGCCATACAGCTGGAAACACCATATATTTT

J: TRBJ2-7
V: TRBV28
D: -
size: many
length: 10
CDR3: CASGGYEQYF
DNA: TGTGCCAGCGGAGGTTACGAGCAGTACTTC

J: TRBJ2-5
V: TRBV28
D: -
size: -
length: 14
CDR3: CASSSTGFSRGQYF
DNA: TGTGCCAGCAGTTCCACCGGGTTTTCGAGGGGCCAGTACTTC

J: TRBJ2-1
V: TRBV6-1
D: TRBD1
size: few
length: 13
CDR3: CASSELGTAEQFF
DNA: TGTGCCAGCAGTGAATTGGGGACAGCTGAGCAGTTCTTC

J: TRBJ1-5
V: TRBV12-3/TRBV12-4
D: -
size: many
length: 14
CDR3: CASSKQGRGQPQHF
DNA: TGTGCCAGCAGCAAACAGGGTCGGGGACAGCCCCAGCATTTT

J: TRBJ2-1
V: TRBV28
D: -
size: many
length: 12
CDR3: CASSFQGMEQFF
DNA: TGTGCCAGCAGTTTCCAGGGTATGGAGCAGTTCTTC

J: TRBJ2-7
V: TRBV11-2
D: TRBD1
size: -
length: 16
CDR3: CASSPGQGWGRREQYF
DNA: TGTGCCAGCAGCCCGGGACAGGGCTGGGGGCGGCGGGAGCAGTACTTC

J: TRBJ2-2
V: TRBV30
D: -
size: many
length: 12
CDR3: CAWTANTGELFF
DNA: TGTGCCTGGACCGCGAACACCGGGGAGCTGTTTTTT

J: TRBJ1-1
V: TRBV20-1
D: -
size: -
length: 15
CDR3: CSARDAGQMNTEAFF
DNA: TGCAGTGCTAGAGACGCCGGACAGATGAACACTGAAGCTTTCTTT

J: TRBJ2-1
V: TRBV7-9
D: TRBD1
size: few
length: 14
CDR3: CASSHRTGKNEQFF
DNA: TGTGCCAGCAGCCATCGGACAGGGAAAAATGAGCAGTTCTTC

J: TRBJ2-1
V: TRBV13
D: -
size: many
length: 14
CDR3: CASSWTGSYNEQFF
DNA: TGTGCCAGCAGCTGGACCGGCTCCTACAATGAGCAGTTCTTC

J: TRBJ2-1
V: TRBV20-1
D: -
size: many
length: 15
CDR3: CSARKAGRSYNEQFF
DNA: TGCAGTGCTAGGAAGGCCGGCCGCTCCTACAATGAGCAGTTCTTC

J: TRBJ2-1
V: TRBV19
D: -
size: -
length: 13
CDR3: CASSIGSGGWQFF
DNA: TGTGCCAGTAGTATAGGGAGTGGGGGGTGGCAGTTCTTC

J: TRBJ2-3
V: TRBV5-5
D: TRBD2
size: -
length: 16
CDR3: CASSPGTSGGLDTQYF
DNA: TGTGCCAGCAGCCCGGGGACTAGCGGGGGGCTAGATACGCAGTATTTT

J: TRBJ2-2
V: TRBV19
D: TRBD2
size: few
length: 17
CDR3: CASANPGLAERTGELFF
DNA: TGTGCCAGTGCTAACCCCGGGCTAGCGGAGAGGACCGGGGAGCTGTTTTTT

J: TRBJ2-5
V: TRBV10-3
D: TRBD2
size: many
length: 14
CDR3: CATTSGTHLETQYF
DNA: TGTGCCACGACTAGCGGGACCCACTTGGAGACCCAGTACTTC

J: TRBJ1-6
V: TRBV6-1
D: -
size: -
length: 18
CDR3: CASSYRSPTTVYNSPLHF
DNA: TGTGCCAGCAGTTACAGGTCCCCGACGACAGTATATAATTCACCCCTCCACTTT

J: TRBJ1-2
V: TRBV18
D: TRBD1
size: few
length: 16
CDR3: CASSSRQGAYGYGYTF
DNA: TGTGCCAGCTCATCCCGACAGGGGGCATATGGCTATGGCTACACCTTC

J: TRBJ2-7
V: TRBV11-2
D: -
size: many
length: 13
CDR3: CASTWVRGYEQYF
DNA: TGTGCCAGCACCTGGGTGAGGGGCTACGAGCAGTACTTC

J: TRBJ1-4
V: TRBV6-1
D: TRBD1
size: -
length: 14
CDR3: CASSGTGFNEKLFF
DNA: TGTGCCAGCAGTGGGACAGGCTTTAATGAAAAACTGTTTTTT

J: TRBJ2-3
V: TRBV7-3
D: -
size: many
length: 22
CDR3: CASSLRRGGRGNQTPSTDTQYF
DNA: TGTGCCAGCAGCTTAAGGAGAGGGGGTCGCGGGAACCAGACCCCTTCCACAGATACGCAGTATTTT

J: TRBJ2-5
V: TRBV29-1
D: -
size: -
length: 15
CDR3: CSVELNRGYQETQYF
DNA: TGCAGCGTTGAATTAAACCGCGGGTACCAAGAGACCCAGTACTTC

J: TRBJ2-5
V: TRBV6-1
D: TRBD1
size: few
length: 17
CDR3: CASVLASGTGAQETQYF
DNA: TGTGCCAGCGTCCTTGCCTCCGGGACAGGGGCGCAAGAGACCCAGTACTTC

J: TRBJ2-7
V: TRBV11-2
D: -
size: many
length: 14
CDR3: CASSLQDYSYEQYF
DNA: TGTGCCAGCAGCTTACAGGACTATTCCTACGAGCAGTACTTC

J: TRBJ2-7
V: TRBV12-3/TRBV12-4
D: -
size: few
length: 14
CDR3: CASSFLGDSCEQYF
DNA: TGTGCCAGCAGTTTTCTGGGGGACTCCTGCGAGCAGTACTTC

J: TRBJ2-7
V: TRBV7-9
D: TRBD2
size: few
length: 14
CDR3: CASSNSGGSYEQYF
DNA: TGTGCCAGCAGCAACTCGGGGGGCTCCTACGAGCAGTACTTC

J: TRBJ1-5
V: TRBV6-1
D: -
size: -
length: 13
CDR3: CANVDPRSQPQHF
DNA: TGTGCCAATGTGGACCCGAGGAGTCAGCCCCAGCATTTT

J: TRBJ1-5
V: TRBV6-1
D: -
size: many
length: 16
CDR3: CASSEVPGAGNQPQHF
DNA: TGTGCCAGCAGTGAAGTGCCAGGGGCGGGCAATCAGCCCCAGCATTTT

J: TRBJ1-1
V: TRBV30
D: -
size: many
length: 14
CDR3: CAWSGTSFDTEAFF
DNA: TGTGCCTGGAGTGGGACCTCATTTGACACTGAAGCTTTCTTT

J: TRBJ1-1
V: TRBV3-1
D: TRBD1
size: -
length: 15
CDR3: CASSQMGQTNTEAFF
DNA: TGTGCCAGCAGCCAGATGGGACAGACGAACACTGAAGCTTTCTTT

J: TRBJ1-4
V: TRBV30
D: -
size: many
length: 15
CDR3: CAWSASGSTNEKLFF
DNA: TGTGCCTGGAGTGCATCAGGTTCAACTAATGAAAAACTGTTTTTT

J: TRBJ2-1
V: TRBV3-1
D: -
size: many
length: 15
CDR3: CASSQFTGPRNEQFF
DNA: TGTGCCAGCAGCCAATTTACGGGCCCGCGGAATGAGCAGTTCTTC

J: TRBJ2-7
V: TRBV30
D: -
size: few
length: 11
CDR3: CAWSVYYEQCF
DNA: TGTGCCTGGAGTGTGTACTACGAGCAGTGCTTC

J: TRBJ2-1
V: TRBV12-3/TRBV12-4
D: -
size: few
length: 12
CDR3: CASSLIRNEQFF
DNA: TGTGCCAGCAGTTTGATACGAAATGAGCAGTTCTTC

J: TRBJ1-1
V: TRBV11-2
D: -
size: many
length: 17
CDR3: CASSLRAEGLSNTEAFF
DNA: TGTGCCAGCAGCCTAAGGGCGGAGGGTCTCTCGAACACTGAAGCTTTCTTT

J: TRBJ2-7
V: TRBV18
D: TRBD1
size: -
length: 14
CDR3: CASSHGTGVEEQYF
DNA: TGTGCCAGCTCACACGGGACAGGAGTAGAGGAGCAGTACTTC

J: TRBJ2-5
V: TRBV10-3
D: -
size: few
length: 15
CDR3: CAISESTPGVETQYF
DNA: TGTGCCATCAGTGAGTCGACCCCGGGAGTAGAGACCCAGTACTTC

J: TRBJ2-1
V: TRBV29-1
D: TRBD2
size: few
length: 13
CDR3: CSVESGLAGGLFF
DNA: TGCAGCGTTGAATCCGGACTAGCGGGGGGGTTGTTCTTC

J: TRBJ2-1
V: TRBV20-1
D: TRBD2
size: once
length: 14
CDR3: CSARGGGAYNEQFF
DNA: TGCAGTGCTAGAGGCGGGGGGGCCTACAATGAGCAGTTCTTC

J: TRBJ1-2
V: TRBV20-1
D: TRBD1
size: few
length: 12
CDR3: CSAYRGVYGYTF
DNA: TGCAGTGCTTACAGGGGTGTCTATGGCTACACCTTC

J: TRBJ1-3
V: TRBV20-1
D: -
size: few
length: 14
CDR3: CSASDNDSGNTIYF
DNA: TGCAGTGCTAGTGACAATGACTCTGGAAACACCATATATTTT